This T cell receptor (beta chain) came from a study of shared clonotypes between healthy human individuals. Study findings and constraints: Deeper or shallower sequencing was expected to change how clonotypes are shared among donors. Generally, naive subsets (rather than memory subsets) showed larger estimated richness.

Comment on this clone: Its antigen is undetermined.

Some clones are missing from TCRdb's copy, which holds only in-frame ones; the method was immunoSEQ multiplex PCR. Of some 200,000 clones listed, about 66% are singletons. The germline V gene has CDR1 ENHRY and CDR2 SYGVKD. The CDR3 is 16 amino acids. J lost 4 bases, V lost 8 bases, and 12 bases had no gene match. The V call is TRBV10-3, the J call TRBJ2-2; 8 bases are shared with TRBD2. The receptor's source is a man aged 25-45 years in good health. Sequenced input: memory CD4+ T cells sorted from blood. Specified subset: CD45RA-negative fraction. The CDR3 DNA reads as TGTGCCATCTCCCGGGAGGGGGGCACAAGCACCGGGGAGCTGTTTTTT. The encoded protein is CAISREGGTSTGELFF.